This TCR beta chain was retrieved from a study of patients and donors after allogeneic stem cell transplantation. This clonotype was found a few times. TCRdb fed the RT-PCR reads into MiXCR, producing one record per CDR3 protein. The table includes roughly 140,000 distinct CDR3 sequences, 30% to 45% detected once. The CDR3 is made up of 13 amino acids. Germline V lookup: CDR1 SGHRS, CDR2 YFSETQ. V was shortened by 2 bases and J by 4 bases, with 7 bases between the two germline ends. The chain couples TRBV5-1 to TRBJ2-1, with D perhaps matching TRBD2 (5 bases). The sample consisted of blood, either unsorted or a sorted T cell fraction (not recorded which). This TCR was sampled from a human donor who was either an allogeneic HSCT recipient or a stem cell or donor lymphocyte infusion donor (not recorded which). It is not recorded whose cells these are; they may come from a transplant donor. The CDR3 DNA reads TGCGCCAGCAGCTTTAGGACTTACAATGAGCAGTTCTTC. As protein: CASSFRTYNEQFF. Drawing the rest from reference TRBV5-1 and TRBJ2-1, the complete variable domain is KAGVTQTPRYLIKTRGQQVTLSCSPISGHRSVSWYQQTPGQGLQFLFEYFSETQRNKGNFPGRFSGRQFSNSRSEMNVSTLELGDSALYLCASSFRTYNEQFFGPGTRLTVL.